Listed below are T cell receptor beta chains from one sample, sequenced in a study of cytomegalovirus exposure and HLA in healthy donors. The table came from immunoSEQ multiplex PCR; TCRdb's copy has only in-frame clones and leaves some out. The repertoire consists of 150,000 to 200,000 clones, with under 85% occurring once and the leading ten covering 1.6%. The sequenced sample was PBMCs. Every receptor here comes from a man between 45 and 60 years old in good health and CMV-seronegative. CDR3s include the opening cysteine and the closing phenylalanine or tryptophan. A D gene is named only where the DNA matches it firmly. Some rows have no size entry. The others give once, few or many, or a class for an expanded clone.

size: .; D: .; V: TRBV15; J: TRBJ2-5; CDR3: CATSSIIDGGRETQYF; DNA: TGTGCCACCAGCAGCATAATTGACGGGGGTCGTGAGACCCAGTACTTC
size: .; D: .; V: TRBV5-1; J: TRBJ2-7; CDR3: CASSSGTSLSGQYF; DNA: TGCGCCAGCAGCTCCGGGACATCTCTGTCGGGGCAGTACTTC
size: .; D: .; V: TRBV18; J: TRBJ2-1; CDR3: CASSRQAYNEQFF; DNA: TGTGCCAGCTCACGTCAGGCGTACAATGAGCAGTTCTTC
size: .; D: .; V: TRBV5-1; J: TRBJ1-1; CDR3: CASSLYHRGDTEAFF; DNA: TGCGCCAGCAGCCTATATCACCGGGGAGACACTGAAGCTTTCTTT
size: .; D: .; V: TRBV6-1; J: TRBJ1-2; CDR3: CASSEQADLYGYTF; DNA: TGTGCCAGCAGTGAACAGGCAGATCTCTATGGCTACACCTTC
size: .; D: TRBD1; V: TRBV28; J: TRBJ1-1; CDR3: CASSTGQSNEAFF; DNA: TGTGCCAGCAGTACGGGACAGAGTAATGAAGCTTTCTTT
size: .; D: .; V: TRBV4-1; J: TRBJ1-1; CDR3: CASSQRNTEAFF; DNA: TGCGCCAGCAGCCAGAGGAACACTGAAGCTTTCTTT
size: .; D: .; V: TRBV5-1; J: TRBJ2-1; CDR3: CASSLAGLRTVNEQFF; DNA: TGCGCCAGCAGCTTAGCAGGCCTGAGAACGGTCAATGAGCAGTTCTTC
size: once; D: .; V: TRBV7-9; J: TRBJ2-3; CDR3: CASSIGTEGDTQYF; DNA: TGTGCCAGCAGCATAGGGACGGAGGGGGATACGCAGTATTTT
size: .; D: .; V: TRBV9; J: TRBJ2-5; CDR3: CASSETEETQYF; DNA: TGTGCCAGCAGCGAGACAGAAGAGACCCAGTACTTC
size: .; D: .; V: TRBV21-1; J: TRBJ2-1; CDR3: CASSKGRGSGKCSYNEQFF; DNA: TGTGCCAGCAGCAAAGGGAGAGGTAGCGGAAAATGCTCCTACAATGAGCAGTTCTTC
size: .; D: TRBD1; V: TRBV10-3; J: TRBJ2-3; CDR3: CAISVGQGTDTQYF; DNA: TGTGCCATCAGTGTGGGACAGGGCACAGATACGCAGTATTTT
size: .; D: .; V: TRBV5-1; J: TRBJ2-7; CDR3: CASSSTQGSYEQYF; DNA: TGCGCCAGCAGCTCCACGCAGGGGTCCTACGAGCAGTACTTC
size: .; D: .; V: TRBV6-1; J: TRBJ1-1; CDR3: CASSDVGQRNTEAFF; DNA: TGTGCCAGCAGTGATGTTGGACAGCGGAACACTGAAGCTTTCTTT
size: .; D: .; V: TRBV6-6; J: TRBJ1-1; CDR3: CASILNTEAFF; DNA: TGTGCCAGCATCCTAAACACTGAAGCTTTCTTT
size: .; D: .; V: TRBV5-5; J: TRBJ1-2; CDR3: CASSLLFIREANYGYTF; DNA: TGTGCCAGCAGCTTGTTGTTTATACGGGAGGCGAACTATGGCTACACCTTC
size: once; D: .; V: TRBV15; J: TRBJ1-4; CDR3: CATSIQGLNEKLFF; DNA: TGTGCCACCAGCATACAGGGTCTGAATGAAAAACTGTTTTTT
size: .; D: .; V: TRBV6-5; J: TRBJ2-2; CDR3: CASNPGGGRDGELFF; DNA: TGTGCCAGCAATCCGGGAGGGGGCCGGGACGGGGAGCTGTTTTTT
size: .; D: .; V: TRBV9; J: TRBJ2-2; CDR3: CASSVARTGELFF; DNA: TGTGCCAGCAGCGTAGCTCGGACCGGGGAGCTGTTTTTT
size: .; D: .; V: TRBV9; J: TRBJ1-2; CDR3: CASSAGVNYGYTF; DNA: TGTGCCAGCAGCGCCGGGGTTAACTATGGCTACACCTTC
size: .; D: .; V: TRBV18; J: TRBJ2-4; CDR3: CASSPDRKDIQYF; DNA: TGTGCCAGCTCACCAGACAGGAAGGACATTCAGTACTTC
size: .; D: .; V: TRBV19; J: TRBJ2-5; CDR3: CASSIFGQGSETQYF; DNA: TGTGCCAGTAGTATATTTGGGCAGGGGTCGGAGACCCAGTACTTC
size: .; D: TRBD2; V: TRBV7-2; J: TRBJ2-7; CDR3: CASSSLAGSAYEQYF; DNA: TGTGCCAGCAGCTCCTTAGCGGGATCAGCCTACGAGCAGTACTTC
size: .; D: .; V: TRBV2; J: TRBJ1-5; CDR3: CASTVNSKNQPQHF; DNA: TGTGCCAGCACCGTTAACAGTAAGAATCAGCCCCAGCATTTT
size: .; D: TRBD1; V: TRBV7-9; J: TRBJ1-5; CDR3: CATSPGQGANQPQHF; DNA: TGTGCCACCTCACCGGGACAGGGGGCTAATCAGCCCCAGCATTTT
size: .; D: TRBD1; V: TRBV6-5; J: TRBJ1-1; CDR3: CASSSPLQGGSEAFF; DNA: TGTGCCAGCAGTTCCCCTCTACAGGGGGGATCTGAAGCTTTCTTT
size: .; D: .; V: TRBV19; J: TRBJ1-1; CDR3: CASKEGTEAFF; DNA: TGTGCCAGTAAGGAGGGCACTGAAGCTTTCTTT